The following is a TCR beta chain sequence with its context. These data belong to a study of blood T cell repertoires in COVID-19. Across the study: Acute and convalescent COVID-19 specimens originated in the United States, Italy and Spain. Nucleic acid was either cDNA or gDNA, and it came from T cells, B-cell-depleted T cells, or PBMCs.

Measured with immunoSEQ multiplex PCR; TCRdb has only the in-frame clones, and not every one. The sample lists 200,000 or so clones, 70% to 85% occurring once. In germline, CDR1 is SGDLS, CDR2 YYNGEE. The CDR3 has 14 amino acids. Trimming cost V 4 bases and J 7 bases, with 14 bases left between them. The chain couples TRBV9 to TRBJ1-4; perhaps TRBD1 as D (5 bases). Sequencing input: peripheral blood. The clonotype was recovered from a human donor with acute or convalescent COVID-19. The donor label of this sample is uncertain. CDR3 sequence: CASSLGALGEKLFF. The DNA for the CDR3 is TGTGCCAGCAGCCTAGGGGCTCTTGGTGAAAAACTGTTTTTT.